This T cell receptor (beta chain) was identified in a study of blood T cell repertoires in COVID-19. CDR3 length: 13 amino acids. Trimming removed 8 bases from V and 6 bases from J, with 14 bases in between. The germline V gene encodes CDR1 WNHNN and CDR2 SYGVQD (reference sequence). Sequenced by immunoSEQ multiplex PCR; TCRdb stores in-frame clones only, minus some. The sample yields hundreds of thousands of clones, 85% to 90% seen once. The specimen sequenced was peripheral blood. The sequence came from a woman aged 45-60 years with COVID-19, enrolled during active disease. The chain links TRBV10-1 to TRBJ1-5; the D gene is possibly TRBD1 (5 bases). The CDR3 loop reads CASSPGNGQPQHF. CDR3 coding DNA: TGCGCCAGCTCGCCAGGGAACGGTCAGCCCCAGCATTTT.